This T cell receptor beta chain appears in the sequencing data of a study of blood T cell repertoires in COVID-19. As for the study in general: Specimens from acute and convalescent COVID-19 originated in the United States, Italy and Spain. The cDNA or gDNA used as material had been derived from T cells, B-cell-depleted T cells, or PBMCs.

Original processing methods: Amplification from reference gene primers served as the basis for estimated nucleated cell counts. Profiled with immunoSEQ multiplex PCR; TCRdb holds only in-frame clones, not every one. The V and J calls and the clone size are those of that table, but D and trimming were determined from the DNA. The sample lists about 260,000 clones, more than 85% seen once, with approximately 4% in the top ten. Trimming cost V 3 bases and J 4 bases, with 7 bases left between them. This CDR3 spans 13 amino acids. Germline CDR1 and CDR2: MNHEY and SMNVEV (reference sequence). This TCR derives from a man aged 18 to 35 with active or convalescent COVID-19. The chain employs TRBV27 and TRBJ1-5; D remains unclear. Material for sequencing was peripheral blood. DNA for the CDR3: TGTGCCAGCAGTTTGGCATTTAATCAGCCCCAGCATTTT. Translated: CASSLAFNQPQHF.